What follows describes a single T cell receptor beta chain. Its antigen is not known. The record originates from a study of cytomegalovirus exposure and HLA in healthy donors. Study results and limitations: HLA restriction was apparent for most CMV-associated TCR beta chains in a later analysis. Highest at DRB1 and lowest at HLA-C, TCR association rates differed among HLA loci in a later analysis. It was only CMV serostatus that was available as immune exposure information.

In the PCR, 60 Vbeta and 13 Jbeta primers were used. Assay used: immunoSEQ multiplex PCR; TCRdb lists only in-frame clones, some missing. The sample contains roughly 200,000 clones, about three quarters of which appear only once. The CDR3 sequence is 12 residues long. Per the germline V gene, CDR1 is MNHEY and CDR2 is SMNVEV (reference sequence). Trimming stripped 8 bases from V and 3 bases from J, with 8 bases between. The sequenced sample was PBMCs. The sequence was obtained from a woman aged 60-75 years in good health and CMV-seropositive. The chain recombines TRBV27 with TRBJ1-5; no firm D call. The CDR3 sequence is CASSTYNQPQHF. The CDR3 coding sequence is TGTGCCAGCTCTACGTACAATCAGCCCCAGCATTTT.